A single sample is the source of the 6 T cell receptor beta chains below, sequenced in a study of T cell responses to AZD1222 COVID-19 vaccine. Sequenced by immunoSEQ multiplex PCR; TCRdb stores in-frame clones only, minus some. The data hold approximately 140,000 clones, with about 94% observed a single time. The material sequenced was peripheral blood, taken 28 days after the second AZD1222 dose. These receptors were collected from an adult who received the AZD1222 COVID-19 vaccine.

The V and J genes are TRBV5-1 and TRBJ2-3, with TRBD1 matching over 10 bases. The trim removed 3 bases at V and 5 bases at J, leaving 3 bases unmatched. In germline, CDR1 is SGHRS, CDR2 YFSETQ. The CDR3 spans 14 residues. The CDR3 reads CASSWGTGVDTQYF. In nucleotides, the CDR3 is TGCGCCAGCAGCTGGGGGACAGGGGTAGATACGCAGTATTTT.

The V call is TRBV7-2, the J call TRBJ2-3, with TRBD2 matching over 8 bases. The CDR3 covers 15 residues. Per germline, CDR1 SGHTA and CDR2 FQGNSA. V gave up 2 bases and J gave up 1 base; unmatched junction bases: 2. CDR3 sequence (DNA): TGTGCCAGCAGCTTAAGGCGGGGGGGCACAGATACGCAGTATTTT. It codes for CASSLRRGGTDTQYF.

This chain joins TRBV7-8 and TRBJ1-5; D ambiguous. The CDR3 sequence is 12 residues long. V lost 4 bases and J lost 9, with 10 bases in between. Germline-derived CDR1 and CDR2 are SGHVS and FQNEAQ. In DNA, the CDR3 is TGTGCCAGCAGCTCTCATGGGCGGCCCCAGCATTTT. The encoded protein is CASSSHGRPQHF.

The V call is TRBV28, the J call TRBJ1-5, with D perhaps TRBD1 (5 bases). Trimming stripped 8 bases from V and 2 bases from J, with 13 bases between. Germline V lookup: CDR1 MDHEN, CDR2 SYDVKM. The CDR3 is made up of 14 amino acids. CDR3 sequence reads: CASGRDVGNQPQHF. CDR3 DNA: TGTGCCAGCGGGCGGGACGTGGGCAATCAGCCCCAGCATTTT.

This clone was counted a few times. The chain joins TRBV7-8 to TRBJ1-1; 9 nucleotides match TRBD1. The germline gives CDR1 SGHVS, CDR2 FQNEAQ. Trimming cost V 5 bases and J 0 bases; bases outside gene matches: 4. The CDR3 length is 15 residues. This chain's CDR3 is CASSGRQGVNTEAFF. The CDR3 bases are TGTGCCAGCAGCGGACGACAGGGGGTGAACACTGAAGCTTTCTTT.

This clone was observed a single time. The rearrangement links TRBV7-2 to TRBJ1-1; D might be TRBD1 (6 bases). The CDR3 contains 13 residues. The germline V gene encodes CDR1 SGHTA and CDR2 FQGNSA. V dropped 5 bases and J dropped 4 bases, with 11 bases sitting between them. The CDR3 sequence is CASSQGKGTEAFF. CDR3 bases: TGTGCCAGCAGCCAGGGGAAGGGCACTGAAGCTTTCTTT. Drawing the rest from reference TRBV7-2 and TRBJ1-1, the complete variable domain is GAGVSQSPSNKVTEKGKDVELRCDPISGHTALYWYRQSLGQGLEFLIYFQGNSAPDKSGLPSDRFSAERTGGSVSTLTIQRTQQEDSAVYLCASSQGKGTEAFFGQGTRLTVV.